These 30 T cell receptor beta chains were sequenced from one sample in a study of blood T cell repertoires in COVID-19 (dated by TCRdb to 2020 to 2021). The library came from the immunoSEQ multiplex PCR assay. The table comes from immuneACCESS by way of TCRdb, which keeps in-frame sequences with V and J called. Part of the clones is missing from these tables; in studies checked, under half for an unresolved V gene and the rest for unknown reasons. The sample has 400,000 to 450,000 clones on record, 70% to 90% of them singletons. Around 12% of the sample is taken by the ten largest. The sample taken for sequencing was peripheral blood. These receptors were obtained from a woman in her fifties or sixties with COVID-19, enrolled during active disease.

The chain is built from TRBV12-3 or TRBV12-4 and TRBJ2-2; D remains ambiguous. The CDR3 sequence is 13 residues long. V was pared by 3 bases and J by 2 bases, with 4 bases between. The CDR3 DNA follows: TGTGCCAGCAGTTTGAGTAACACCGGGGAGCTGTTTTTT. Encoded protein: CASSLSNTGELFF.

V usage is TRBV28 and J usage is TRBJ2-3, with 8 bases lining up with TRBD2. The CDR3 spans 18 residues. CDR1 is MDHEN, CDR2 SYDVKM, per germline. The junction had 13 bases not matched to a gene; V was cut back by 3 bases and J by 2 bases. DNA for the CDR3: TGTGCCAGCAGTTTTTCCTCGACTAGCGCAACTCTCACAGATACGCAGTATTTT. Its translation: CASSFSSTSATLTDTQYF.

The chain couples TRBV9 to TRBJ2-5; possible D gene TRBD2, 6 bases. V was shortened by 3 bases and J by 4 bases, with 16 bases between the two germline ends. The CDR3 is 15 residues long. Germline CDR1 reads SGDLS; CDR2 reads YYNGEE. The CDR3 DNA follows: TGTGCCAGCAGCGCGTTAGCGGTTTCAGCAGAGACCCAGTACTTC. Encoded protein: CASSALAVSAETQYF.

This rearrangement joins TRBV4-1 to TRBJ1-1; 9 bases agree with TRBD1. The CDR3 spans 15 residues. Losses at the gene ends were 2 bases for V and 2 bases for J; bases not matched to a gene: 3. Germline assignment: CDR1 MGHRA and CDR2 YSYEKL. CDR3 amino acids: CASSQRGQGNTEAFF. The CDR3 nucleotides read TGCGCCAGCAGCCAACGGGGACAGGGAAACACTGAAGCTTTCTTT.

This rearrangement joins TRBV4-1 to TRBJ2-7; a possible D gene is TRBD1 (5 bases). Between the trimmed V and J ends, which lost 2 bases and 0 bases, there was a span of 11 bases. The CDR3 has 15 residues. Looked up from germline, CDR1 is MGHRA and CDR2 is YSYEKL. The CDR3 DNA follows: TGCGCCAGCAGCCAATTGGACAAGATCTCCTACGAGCAGTACTTC. This gives the protein CASSQLDKISYEQYF.

CDR3 protein: CASSLGPGMVAVVNTEAFF. CDR3 coding DNA: TGTGCCAGCAGCTTAGGGCCAGGGATGGTGGCGGTAGTGAACACTGAAGCTTTCTTT. The gene calls are TRBV13 and TRBJ1-1; tentatively, D is TRBD1 (5 bases). Germline values: CDR1 PRHDT, CDR2 FYEKMQ (reference sequence). The CDR3 sequence is 19 residues long. V lost 0 bases and J lost 0, with 20 bases in between.

The chain combines TRBV9 with TRBJ2-1; TRBD2 aligns across 15 bases. V gave up 4 bases and J gave up 1 base; unmatched junction bases: 6. The germline V gene has CDR1 SGDLS and CDR2 YYNGEE. The CDR3 runs 18 residues. The CDR3: CASSLRTSGGESYNEQFF. The CDR3, as DNA: TGTGCCAGCAGCCTTAGGACTAGCGGGGGGGAATCCTACAATGAGCAGTTCTTC.

The V gene is TRBV12-5, the J gene TRBJ2-1; 7 bases are a match to TRBD2. The V segment lost 7 bases and the J segment 7 bases; nucleotides outside the gene matches: 7. The CDR3 spans 13 residues. From germline, CDR1 is LGHNT and CDR2 FRNRAP. CDR3 sequence (DNA): TGTGCTAGTGTAGGGCGGGGGTTGAATGAGCAGTTCTTC. Residues: CASVGRGLNEQFF. Using reference TRBV12-5 and TRBJ2-1 for the parts outside the CDR3, the full variable domain is DARVTQTPRHKVTEMGQEVTMRCQPILGHNTVFWYRQTMMQGLELLAYFRNRAPLDDSGMPKDRFSAEMPDATLATLKIQPSEPRDSAVYFCASVGRGLNEQFFGPGTRLTVL.

This rearrangement joins TRBV3-1 (or the pseudogene TRBV3-2) to TRBJ2-3; 7 nucleotides align to TRBD2. The germline V gene encodes CDR1 LGHDT and CDR2 YNNKEL (reference sequence). V was clipped by 2 bases and J by 1 base; unmatched bases: 12. The CDR3 is made up of 18 amino acids. The CDR3 spells CASSQRVPRDYRTDTQYF. CDR3 DNA: TGTGCCAGCAGCCAACGAGTCCCCCGGGACTACCGCACAGATACGCAGTATTTT.

The chain links TRBV3-1 (or the pseudogene TRBV3-2) to TRBJ2-5, with 7 nucleotides matching TRBD2. Germline-derived CDR1 and CDR2 are LGHDT and YNNKEL (reference sequence). The CDR3 has 14 amino acids. V lost 1 base and J lost 7; bases outside the gene matches: 6. CDR3 amino acids: CASSQGPSGGTQYF. The CDR3 region has the DNA TGTGCCAGCAGCCAAGGGCCTAGCGGCGGGACCCAGTACTTC.

The chain joins TRBV2 to TRBJ1-1; 8 bases map to TRBD1. CDR1 is SNHLY and CDR2 is FYNNEI in the germline V gene. There are 13 residues in the CDR3. V lost 7 bases to trimming and J lost 7 bases; unmatched junction nucleotides: 8. CDR3 loop: CASKGRTGNEAFF. In nucleotides, the CDR3 is TGTGCCAGCAAGGGTAGGACAGGGAATGAAGCTTTCTTT.

In the case of this clone: Other nucleotide sequences in the sample specify the same CDR3. This chain uses TRBV20-1 with TRBJ1-2; no firm D call. CDR3 length: 9 amino acids. V dropped 5 bases and J dropped 6 bases, with 4 bases sitting between them. CDR1 and CDR2 (germline): DFQATT, SNEGSKA (reference sequence). The DNA for the CDR3 is TGCAGTGCTCCCAATGGCTACACCTTC. Protein product: CSAPNGYTF.

In regard to this clone: In the same sample, other DNA sequences code for this CDR3. As DNA, the CDR3 is TGTGCCTGGAGTGTTAATACTGAAGCTTTCTTT. This encodes CAWSVNTEAFF. The chain uses TRBV30 and TRBJ1-1; D gene unclear. V was clipped by 0 bases and J by 5 bases, with 4 bases between them. Germline assignment: CDR1 GTSNPN and CDR2 SVGIG (reference sequence). There are 11 residues in the CDR3.

This clone has only one observation. This chain connects TRBV5-1 to TRBJ1-4; D not certain. The V end was cut by 0 bases, the J end by 2 bases, with 5 bases between. CDR3 length equals 14 residues. Germline V gene lookup returns CDR1 SGHRS and CDR2 YFSETQ. CDR3 loop: CASSLDPTNEKLFF. The CDR3 DNA reads TGCGCCAGCAGCTTGGATCCTACTAATGAAAAACTGTTTTTT.

This clone was counted a few times. The chain couples TRBV14 to TRBJ1-6, with D possibly being TRBD1 (6 bases). CDR3 length equals 14 residues. Germline V gene lookup returns CDR1 SGHDN and CDR2 FVKESK. Trimming removed 4 bases from V and 7 bases from J, with 11 bases in between. The CDR3: CASSLGQGNSPLHF. The CDR3 DNA sequence: TGTGCCAGCAGCCTAGGGCAGGGGAATTCACCCCTCCACTTT.

V gene TRBV25-1 combines with J gene TRBJ1-5, with TRBD1 matching 10 bases. This CDR3 has 14 amino acids. The J segment lost 7 bases and the V segment lost 6 bases, leaving 6 bases of the junction unmatched. The germline CDR1 and CDR2 sequences are MGHDK and SYGVNS. The CDR3 reads CASRGQGERQPQHF. Written as DNA, the CDR3 is TGTGCCAGCAGAGGACAGGGGGAGAGACAGCCCCAGCATTTT.

J is TRBJ2-7 and V is TRBV27; D possibly corresponds to TRBD1 (5 bases). The ends were cut back, 5 bases at V and 0 bases at J, with 8 bases in the middle. Germline assignment: CDR1 MNHEY and CDR2 SMNVEV (reference sequence). This CDR3 comprises 13 residues. The CDR3 spells CASSRQPSYEQYF. In DNA, the CDR3 is TGTGCCAGCAGTCGACAGCCCTCCTACGAGCAGTACTTC.

The chain employs TRBV6-1 and TRBJ1-3, with 8 bases fitting TRBD1. The CDR3 length is 14 residues. The V and J ends lost 1 base and 11 bases, in that order; junction bases with no gene match: 7. CDR1 and CDR2 (germline): MNHNS, SASEGT. The CDR3 sequence is CASSEVDRASPIYF. For the CDR3, the DNA is TGTGCCAGCAGTGAAGTGGACAGGGCCTCCCCCATATATTTT.

V and J are TRBV29-1 and TRBJ1-1; the D is unclear. CDR1 and CDR2 from the germline V gene are SQVTM and ANQGSEA. This CDR3 is 12 amino acids long. Trimming took 4 bases from V and 4 from J, leaving 10 bases between them. CDR3 coding DNA: TGCAGCGTTGGACGGGGTAGCACTGAAGCTTTCTTT. This encodes CSVGRGSTEAFF. Complete variable domain (other parts from reference TRBV29-1 and TRBJ1-1): SAVISQKPSRDICQRGTSLTIQCQVDSQVTMMFWYRQQPGQSLTLIATANQGSEATYESGFVIDKFPISRPNLTFSTLTVSNMSPEDSSIYLCSVGRGSTEAFFGQGTRLTVV.

Only one count was recorded for this clone. V usage is TRBV7-8 and J usage is TRBJ2-2, with D maybe TRBD2 (6 bases). The CDR3 is made up of 15 amino acids. From germline, CDR1 is SGHVS and CDR2 FQNEAQ. V lost 4 bases and J 6 bases, leaving 15 bases between the germline ends. CDR3 in DNA: TGTGCCAGCAGCTCCTATACGGGAGCACCCGGGGAGCTGTTTTTT. Translating it yields CASSSYTGAPGELFF. Together with reference TRBV7-8 and TRBJ2-2, the CDR3 gives the full variable domain: GAGVSQSPRYKVAKRGQDVALRCDPISGHVSLFWYQQALGQGPEFLTYFQNEAQLDKSGLPSDRFFAERPEGSVSTLKIQRTQQEDSAVYLCASSSYTGAPGELFFGEGSRLTVL.

The chain combines TRBV7-3 with TRBJ1-1; TRBD1 is a possible D gene (5 bases). The V gene lost 2 bases and the J gene lost 7 bases, with 14 bases spanning the gap. This CDR3 region has 14 residues. The germline V gene has CDR1 SGHTA and CDR2 FQGTGA. DNA for the CDR3: TGTGCCAGCAGCTTAGTGGGGCGACCGGATGAAGCTTTCTTT. Translating it yields CASSLVGRPDEAFF.

The chain has TRBV9 and TRBJ2-3, with TRBD2 matching 9 bases. V dropped 4 bases and J dropped 1; count of bases not matched to a gene: 10. The V gene's germline CDR1 is SGDLS and CDR2 YYNGEE. The CDR3 is 17 amino acids. The CDR3 DNA follows: TGTGCCAGCAGCCCTGAGCGTCGACTAGCGGGCACAGATACGCAGTATTTT. Its translation: CASSPERRLAGTDTQYF.

This sequence joins TRBV7-9 and TRBJ1-2, with a weak D call TRBD1 (5 bases). The CDR3 loop spans 15 amino acids. The V gene lost 3 bases and the J gene lost 7 bases, with 18 bases spanning the gap. Germline V gene data show CDR1 as SEHNR and CDR2 as FQNEAQ (reference sequence). The CDR3 bases are TGTGCCAGCAGCTTGGGCTGGGGCTCGAATGGTGGCTACACCTTC. Translating gives CASSLGWGSNGGYTF.

The chain uses TRBV3-1 (or the pseudogene TRBV3-2) and TRBJ1-1, with D possibly being TRBD1 (5 bases). The germline gives CDR1 LGHDT, CDR2 YNNKEL (reference sequence). The CDR3 extends over 16 amino acids. Deletions cut 1 base from V and 2 bases from J, with 14 bases between. The CDR3 region is CASSQGQISTNTEAFF. CDR3 sequence (DNA): TGTGCCAGCAGCCAAGGACAGATCTCGACAAACACTGAAGCTTTCTTT.

This chain links TRBV6-6 with TRBJ2-1; D call uncertain. Germline lookup yields CDR1 MNHNY and CDR2 SVGAGI (reference sequence). This CDR3 comprises 12 residues. Between the trimmed V and J ends, which lost 2 bases and 10 bases, there was a span of 9 bases. The CDR3 sequence is CASSYTSTEQFF. CDR3 sequence (DNA): TGTGCCAGCAGTTACACCTCCACAGAGCAGTTCTTC.

The chain is built from TRBV2 and TRBJ1-6, with D possibly TRBD1 on 6 matching bases. The CDR3 loop spans 15 amino acids. Germline lookup yields CDR1 SNHLY and CDR2 FYNNEI. V lost 4 bases, J lost 3 bases, and 10 bases lay in between. CDR3 residues: CASSGQVSYNSPLHF. CDR3 sequence (DNA): TGTGCCAGCAGTGGACAGGTTAGCTATAATTCACCCCTCCACTTT.

The genes are TRBV24-1 and TRBJ2-2, with D hard to call. The V gene lost 4 bases and the J gene lost 5 bases, with 7 bases spanning the gap. Germline-derived CDR1 and CDR2 are KGHDR and SFDVKD. The CDR3 is made up of 13 amino acids. The CDR3 loop is CATSDPVTGELFF. Here the CDR3 DNA reads TGTGCCACCAGTGACCCGGTTACCGGGGAGCTGTTTTTT.

The rearrangement joins TRBV6-5 to TRBJ1-1; 9 bases agree with TRBD1. Germline CDR1 reads MNHEY; CDR2 reads SVGAGI. CDR3 size: 13 residues. The CDR3 here is CASQRDRDTEAFF. CDR3 coding DNA: TGTGCTTCACAGCGGGACAGGGATACTGAAGCTTTCTTT.

Only one count was recorded for this clone. The chain employs TRBV5-5 and TRBJ2-2; 9 nucleotides agree with TRBD2. This CDR3 spans 17 amino acids. V was clipped by 4 bases and J by 4 bases; unmatched bases: 11. The germline CDR1 and CDR2 sequences are SGHKS and YYEKEE (reference sequence). The CDR3 loop is CASSLLGGGAGTGELFF. The CDR3 DNA sequence: TGTGCCAGCAGCCTTCTGGGCGGGGGGGCCGGCACCGGGGAGCTGTTTTTT.

The chain is built from TRBV6-4 and TRBJ2-3; D is ambiguous. V dropped 10 bases and J dropped 4 bases, with 3 bases sitting between them. Germline V gene sequence: CDR1 MRHNA, CDR2 SNTAGT. The CDR3 is made up of 9 amino acids. The CDR3 sequence: CATADTQYF. In DNA, the CDR3 is TGTGCCACCGCAGATACGCAGTATTTT.